Listed here are 21 T cell receptor beta chains from one sample, sequenced in a study of tumor T cells in aggressive B-cell lymphoma. Profiling relied on immunoSEQ multiplex PCR, and the TCRdb table lists in-frame clones only, not all of them. Of about 3,600 clones detected, 75% to 90% appear once; the ten largest clones hold 3% to 4%. Sequencing was done on a sample of tumor tissue. These receptors came from an adult with diffuse large B cell lymphoma.

The CDR3 protein is CASSAASHPGQREQYF. Here the CDR3 DNA reads TGTGCCAGCAGCGCCGCGTCTCACCCCGGACAGAGGGAGCAGTACTTC. This chain joins TRBV11-2 and TRBJ2-7; the D gene is possibly TRBD1 (6 bases). This CDR3 comprises 16 residues. V gave up 5 bases and J gave up 7 bases, with 24 bases separating them. Germline values: CDR1 SGHAT, CDR2 FQNNGV.

The gene calls are TRBV18 and TRBJ2-7, with a weak D call TRBD2 (5 bases). Looked up from germline, CDR1 is KGHSH and CDR2 is LQKENI. The V and J ends lost 1 base and 9 bases respectively, with 16 bases between them. The CDR3 covers 14 residues. CDR3 bases: TGTGCCAGCTCACCACTCAGAGGGTCGGTCCGGCAGTACTTC. Residues: CASSPLRGSVRQYF.

This sequence joins TRBV18 and TRBJ1-1; 7 bases are a match to TRBD1. V lost 1 base to trimming and J lost 6 bases; unmatched junction nucleotides: 2. Germline CDR1 is KGHSH and CDR2 is LQKENI. The CDR3 is 13 amino acids. This CDR3 is CASSPQTGAEAFF. The CDR3 DNA sequence: TGTGCCAGCTCACCACAAACAGGGGCTGAAGCTTTCTTT. The whole variable domain, filled in from reference TRBV18 and TRBJ1-1, reads NAGVMQNPRHLVRRRGQEARLRCSPMKGHSHVYWYRQLPEEGLKFMVYLQKENIIDESGMPKERFSAEFPKEGPSILRIQQVVRGDSAAYFCASSPQTGAEAFFGQGTRLTVV.

V usage is TRBV7-2 and J usage is TRBJ2-7; 7 bases map to TRBD1. V was clipped by 5 bases and J by 4 bases; unmatched bases: 8. The CDR3 length is 14 residues. The germline gives CDR1 SGHTA, CDR2 FQGNSA. The CDR3 protein is CASSIPGQLYEQYF. The CDR3 DNA sequence: TGTGCCAGCAGCATCCCGGGACAGTTATACGAGCAGTACTTC. Full variable domain (outside the CDR3, taken from reference TRBV7-2 and TRBJ2-7): GAGVSQSPSNKVTEKGKDVELRCDPISGHTALYWYRQSLGQGLEFLIYFQGNSAPDKSGLPSDRFSAERTGGSVSTLTIQRTQQEDSAVYLCASSIPGQLYEQYFGPGTRLTVT.

The chain links TRBV7-6 to TRBJ2-5, with unresolved D. The germline gives CDR1 SGHVS, CDR2 FNYEAQ. V lost 3 bases and J 2 bases, leaving 10 bases between the germline ends. This CDR3 region has 14 residues. The CDR3: CASSFPGVQETQYF. CDR3 DNA: TGTGCCAGCAGCTTCCCTGGAGTACAAGAGACCCAGTACTTC.

This rearrangement joins TRBV27 to TRBJ1-2, with a weak D call TRBD1 (6 bases). This CDR3 has 14 residues. The V end was cut by 1 base, the J end by 3 bases, with 9 bases between. The germline V gene has CDR1 MNHEY and CDR2 SMNVEV (reference sequence). CDR3 in DNA: TGTGCCAGCAGTTTATTCAGGGGTGACTATGGCTACACCTTC. Translation gives CASSLFRGDYGYTF.

This sequence joins TRBV18 and TRBJ1-1; the D gene is possibly TRBD1 (6 bases). Germline-derived CDR1 and CDR2 are KGHSH and LQKENI. There are 16 residues in the CDR3. The germline V and J ends were trimmed by 2 bases and 0 bases, with 13 bases remaining between them. CDR3 sequence: CASSPGQGTMNTEAFF. CDR3 sequence (DNA): TGTGCCAGCTCACCAGGGCAGGGGACCATGAACACTGAAGCTTTCTTT. Looking up the rest from reference TRBV18 and TRBJ1-1 gives the full variable domain: NAGVMQNPRHLVRRRGQEARLRCSPMKGHSHVYWYRQLPEEGLKFMVYLQKENIIDESGMPKERFSAEFPKEGPSILRIQQVVRGDSAAYFCASSPGQGTMNTEAFFGQGTRLTVV.

The chain recombines TRBV19 with TRBJ1-2; possible D gene TRBD1, 6 bases. CDR1 is LNHDA, CDR2 SQIVND, per germline (reference sequence). The CDR3 spans 14 residues. The germline V and J ends were trimmed by 6 bases and 3 bases, with 14 bases remaining between them. The CDR3 DNA is TGTGCCAGTAGCCCCAGGGGCAGGGACTATGGCTACACCTTC. Translating it yields CASSPRGRDYGYTF.

V gene TRBV19 combines with J gene TRBJ2-7, with 7 bases aligning to TRBD1. Unmatched junction bases numbered 10, after V lost 0 bases and J lost 5 bases. Germline CDR1 is LNHDA and CDR2 is SQIVND (reference sequence). This CDR3 has 16 residues. CDR3 sequence reads: CASSIDRAGGNHEQYF. CDR3 DNA: TGTGCCAGTAGTATAGATCGGGCAGGGGGTAACCACGAGCAGTACTTC.

This clone was detected only once. The chain carries TRBV6-6 and TRBJ1-5; a weak D match, TRBD1 (5 bases). The V end was cut by 11 bases, the J end by 0 bases, with 8 bases between. The germline gives CDR1 MNHNY, CDR2 SVGAGI (reference sequence). The CDR3 runs to 12 residues. The CDR3 here is CASGYSNQPQHF. As DNA, the CDR3 is TGTGCCTCAGGGTATAGCAATCAGCCCCAGCATTTT.

This chain connects TRBV5-5 to TRBJ1-1, with 7 bases that match TRBD1. The CDR3 consists of 15 residues. The germline V gene encodes CDR1 SGHKS and CDR2 YYEKEE (reference sequence). Trimming at V came to 2 bases and at J to 11 bases, leaving 15 bases not matched to a gene. The CDR3 bases are TGTGCCAGCAGCTTCCGGGACAGTTTCTCAAAGGAGGCTTTCTTT. It yields the protein CASSFRDSFSKEAFF. Full variable domain (rest looked up from reference TRBV5-5 and TRBJ1-1): DAGVTQSPTHLIKTRGQQVTLRCSPISGHKSVSWYQQVLGQGPQFIFQYYEKEERGRGNFPDRFSARQFPNYSSELNVNALLLGDSALYLCASSFRDSFSKEAFFGQGTRLTVV.

This chain connects TRBV7-6 to TRBJ2-5; TRBD1 aligns across 8 bases. From germline, CDR1 is SGHVS and CDR2 FNYEAQ. CDR3 length equals 16 residues. Trimming took 5 bases from V and 5 from J; bases not matched to a gene: 13. The CDR3 region is CASSPSPGQAGETQYF. The CDR3 DNA sequence: TGTGCCAGCAGCCCCAGCCCGGGACAGGCGGGGGAGACCCAGTACTTC.

This sequence joins TRBV5-1 and TRBJ1-3; tentative D call: TRBD1 (5 bases). This CDR3 contains 17 residues. The germline gives CDR1 SGHRS, CDR2 YFSETQ. Trimming shortened V by 0 bases and J by 0 bases, and 13 bases separated the two germline ends. The CDR3 is CASSLASPGGSGNTIYF. The CDR3 DNA is TGCGCCAGCAGCTTGGCCAGCCCGGGGGGCTCTGGAAACACCATATATTTT.

About this clone itself: The junction departs from the called germline gene at one end, perhaps through a read error. The chain links TRBV9 to TRBJ1-2, with D tentatively TRBD1 (5 bases). Looked up from germline, CDR1 is SGDLS and CDR2 is YYNGEE. The CDR3 is made up of 13 amino acids. The CDR3 region is CASSNSGFYGYTF. As DNA, the CDR3 is TGTGCCAGCAGTAATTCAGGGTTCTATGGTTACACCTTC.

J is TRBJ2-3 and V is TRBV2; D perhaps matches TRBD1 (7 bases). This CDR3 region has 15 residues. Trimming left V 7 bases short and J 2 bases short, with 16 bases between. Germline assignment: CDR1 SNHLY and CDR2 FYNNEI. The CDR3: CASKKGASVTDTQYF. CDR3 DNA: TGTGCCAGCAAAAAGGGGGCTAGCGTCACAGATACGCAGTATTTT.

V gene TRBV19 combines with J gene TRBJ1-1; D is possibly TRBD1 (5 bases). CDR1 is LNHDA, CDR2 SQIVND, per germline (reference sequence). The V and J ends lost 7 bases and 0 bases respectively, with 15 bases between them. The CDR3 runs 15 residues. CDR3 sequence (DNA): TGTGCCAGTATCGGGGGGGGGTCGGTGAACACTGAAGCTTTCTTT. It translates to CASIGGGSVNTEAFF.

This clone was counted a single time. V and J are TRBV6-5 and TRBJ1-1; TRBD1 aligns across 7 bases. The J segment lost 0 bases and the V segment lost 6 bases, leaving 4 bases of the junction unmatched. The CDR3 loop spans 14 amino acids. Germline CDR1 MNHEY, CDR2 SVGAGI. The CDR3 coding sequence is TGTGCCAGCAGGGAGGGACAGCTGAACACTGAAGCTTTCTTT. Residues: CASREGQLNTEAFF.

This chain uses TRBV9 with TRBJ2-1, with D tentatively TRBD2 (6 bases). CDR1 is SGDLS, CDR2 YYNGEE, per germline. The V end lost 0 bases, the J end lost 6 bases, and 13 bases lay between the germline ends. The CDR3 is 15 residues long. The DNA for the CDR3 is TGTGCCAGCAGCGTAGAAGGGGAGGTAGGCAATGAGCAGTTCTTC. Its protein product is CASSVEGEVGNEQFF.

The CDR3 DNA follows: TGTGCCACCTGGACAGGGATGAACACTGAAGCTTTCTTT. This encodes CATWTGMNTEAFF. J is TRBJ1-1 and V is TRBV7-9; 8 nucleotides agree with TRBD1. J was trimmed by 0 bases and V by 10 bases; bases with no gene match: 4. This CDR3 comprises 13 residues. Germline-derived CDR1 and CDR2 are SEHNR and FQNEAQ (reference sequence).

The chain employs TRBV6-9 and TRBJ1-2; D not certain. This CDR3 spans 11 amino acids. Trimming shortened V by 8 bases and J by 2 bases, and 6 bases separated the two germline ends. Germline loops: CDR1 MNHGY, CDR2 SVAAGI. As DNA, the CDR3 is TGTGCCAGCCCTAGGAACTATGGCTACACCTTC. It is translated as CASPRNYGYTF.

The genes are TRBV29-1 and TRBJ2-7; weak D call: TRBD1 (7 bases). Trimming removed 1 base at V and 3 bases at J, with 13 bases between. The CDR3 is 14 amino acids. Germline CDR1 reads SQVTM; CDR2 reads ANQGSEA. The CDR3 loop reads CSVEGGQGGYEQYF. The CDR3 bases are TGCAGCGTTGAAGGAGGGCAGGGGGGCTACGAGCAGTACTTC.